A single sample gave rise to the 9 T cell receptor beta chains below, sequenced in a study of identical twins. TCRdb reanalysed the 5' RACE reads using MiXCR and keeps one entry per CDR3 protein. The profile shows about 530,000 distinct CDR3 sequences, approximately 20% of them singletons. The same data also went into a second study, on yellow fever vaccine responses in identical twins.

Sequenced: CD4+ T cells sorted from blood. The receptors derive from a woman in her late teens or twenties in good health.

V usage is TRBV12-5 and J usage is TRBJ1-1; 7 positions match TRBD1. CDR3 length equals 12 residues. V lost 2 bases, J lost 12 bases, and 6 bases stayed unmatched. CDR1 LGHNT and CDR2 FRNRAP come from the germline V gene. CDR3 sequence: CASGLNRGLSFF. CDR3 bases: TGTGCTAGTGGTTTGAACAGGGGTCTCTCTTTCTTT.

This clonotype was counted between two and nine times. This chain uses TRBV11-1 with TRBJ1-1, with D unclear. This CDR3 is built from 14 residues. The V gene's germline CDR1 is SGHAT and CDR2 FQDESV (reference sequence). V lost 4 bases and J lost 0, with 9 bases in between. The CDR3 DNA follows: TGTGCCAGCAGCTCGATCTGGGTGAACACTGAAGCTTTCTTT. Protein product: CASSSIWVNTEAFF. Based on the CDR3 plus reference TRBV11-1 and TRBJ1-1, the full variable domain is EAEVAQSPRYKITEKSQAVAFWCDPISGHATLYWYRQILGQGPELLVQFQDESVVDDSQLPKDRFSAERLKGVDSTLKIQPAELGDSAMYLCASSSIWVNTEAFFGQGTRLTVV.

The chain combines TRBV29-1 with TRBJ2-7; 7 nucleotides agree with TRBD1. The CDR3 has 12 residues. Germline CDR1 reads SQVTM; CDR2 reads ANQGSEA. V trimming: 5 bases; J trimming: 5 bases; junction bases outside the gene matches: 6. CDR3 residues: CSVRQGSNEQYF. The DNA of the CDR3 is TGCAGCGTTCGACAGGGTAGTAACGAGCAGTACTTC.

V and J are TRBV6-5 and TRBJ2-3; D might be TRBD2 (6 bases). In germline, CDR1 is MNHEY, CDR2 SVGAGI. V was clipped by 2 bases and J by 2 bases, with 14 bases between them. The CDR3 has 16 residues. The CDR3 nucleotides read TGTGCCAGCAGTTACGAGGGAGGACTACCCACAGATACGCAGTATTTT. Translating it yields CASSYEGGLPTDTQYF.

This clonotype was recorded a few times. The genes are TRBV5-6 and TRBJ2-2; tentatively, D is TRBD2 (5 bases). The CDR3 totals 16 residues. The germline V gene has CDR1 SGHDT and CDR2 YYEEEE. V was clipped by 0 bases and J by 5 bases, with 14 bases between them. CDR3 bases: TGTGCCAGCAGCTTGGCGTTTCTTCGGGGTACCGGGGAGCTGTTTTTT. Its translation is CASSLAFLRGTGELFF.

The chain is built from TRBV28 and TRBJ1-4, with D maybe TRBD1 (6 bases). Germline V lookup: CDR1 MDHEN, CDR2 SYDVKM. V shed 6 bases and J shed 6 bases, with 14 bases lying between them. The CDR3 loop spans 14 amino acids. CDR3 residues: CASSPAGAYEKLFF. The CDR3, as DNA: TGTGCCAGCAGCCCGGCGGGGGCGTATGAAAAACTGTTTTTT.

CDR3 amino acids: CASSATPGLAGDRYTQYF. DNA of the CDR3: TGTGCCAGCAGCGCCACTCCTGGACTAGCGGGGGACCGATATACGCAGTATTTT. This chain joins TRBV7-6 and TRBJ2-3, with 13 bases aligning to TRBD2. Trimming took 5 bases from V and 7 from J; bases not matched to a gene: 15. The CDR3 is 18 amino acids. Per the germline V gene, CDR1 is SGHVS and CDR2 is FNYEAQ.

This clonotype occurred once. J is TRBJ1-2 and V is TRBV10-3, with D tentatively TRBD1 (6 bases). V was trimmed by 7 bases and J by 8 bases, leaving 11 bases between them. The CDR3 consists of 11 residues. From germline, CDR1 is ENHRY and CDR2 SYGVKD. The DNA for the CDR3 is TGTGCCATCATGAGGGGGGCCGGCTACACCTTC. It translates to CAIMRGAGYTF.

This clonotype was seen a handful of times. The limits of the CDR3 on the DNA are not certain, so only TCRdb's listed CDR3 is given. The CDR3 reads CASSSSDLGETQYF. V and J are TRBV2 and TRBJ2-5. CDR1 is SNHLY and CDR2 is FYNNEI in the germline V gene. The CDR3 has 14 amino acids, counting both end residues.